The T cell receptor beta chain under discussion was sequenced for a study of cytomegalovirus exposure and HLA in healthy donors. Study results and caveats: Common viral pathogens (according to a later analysis) appeared linked to several of the most significant clusters. Researchers had no immune exposure information except CMV serostatus available.

V was pared by 1 base and J by 5 bases, with 5 bases of the junction left unmatched. The CDR3 loop spans 16 amino acids. CDR1 MNHNS and CDR2 SASEGT come from the germline V gene. This clone was seen at least ten times. Its antigen is still unknown. The PCR employed 60 Vbeta primers together with 13 Jbeta primers. Libraries were prepared by immunoSEQ multiplex PCR; TCRdb keeps only in-frame clonotypes and omits some of them. The sample holds about 140,000 clones, approximately 79% seen once. Sequencing used PBMCs. The V gene is TRBV6-1, the J gene TRBJ2-2, with 9 positions matching TRBD1. This TCR derives from a man aged 50-60 years in good health and CMV-seropositive. CDR3 amino acids: CASSEEDGTGTGELFF. The CDR3 DNA sequence: TGTGCCAGCAGTGAAGAGGACGGGACAGGGACCGGGGAGCTGTTTTTT.